This T cell receptor (beta chain) came from a study of shared clonotypes between healthy human individuals. Data came from immunoSEQ multiplex PCR; TCRdb stores just in-frame clones and leaves some out. Found here are 530,000 or so clones, 75% to 80% of them singletons; the top ten hold under 15%. The CDR3 has 12 amino acids. Germline CDR1 and CDR2: ENHRY and SYGVKD. The V segment lost 4 bases and the J segment 7 bases; nucleotides outside the gene matches: 2. This TCR was sampled from a woman between 40 and 50 years old in good health. Some clones in this sample may be carry-over from other donors' samples. Sample: PBMCs. This sequence joins TRBV10-3 and TRBJ1-1; 8 nucleotides line up with TRBD1. The CDR3 DNA reads as TGTGCCATCAGTGGGACAGGGCTTGAAGCTTTCTTT. This gives the protein CAISGTGLEAFF.